What follows are 18 T cell receptor beta chains derived from one specimen sequenced in a study of T-cell memory formation after mild COVID-19. Using its own MiXCR run on the 5' RACE reads, TCRdb lists one record per CDR3 protein. The sample includes around 300,000 distinct CDR3 sequences, roughly 13% of them seen just once. The sequencing sample was made of PBMCs or a T cell subset sorted from them (not recorded which). The receptors derive from a man aged 18-30 years who had mild COVID-19 (a few samples of this study predate the infection). Cell type and time point are not known.

This clonotype has a handful of counts. The chain uses TRBV12-3 or TRBV12-4 and TRBJ2-7, with D perhaps TRBD1 or TRBD2 (5 bases each). V was cut by 6 bases and J by 5 bases, with 14 bases left in between. This CDR3 contains 13 residues. The CDR3 region has the DNA TGTGCCAGCAGGGACTCCGGGACGGACGAGCAGTACGTC. As protein: CASRDSGTDEQYV.

This sequence joins TRBV15 and TRBJ2-7; 9 bases match TRBD2. V lost 1 base to trimming and J lost 12 bases; unmatched junction nucleotides: 13. There are 15 residues in the CDR3. CDR1 is LNHNV, CDR2 YYDKDF, per germline (reference sequence). For the CDR3, the DNA is TGTGCCACCAGCAGAGCTCTCTCTAGCGGGGAGATCCCGTACTTC. Protein product: CATSRALSSGEIPYF. Complete variable domain (other parts from reference TRBV15 and TRBJ2-7): DAMVIQNPRYQVTQFGKPVTLSCSQTLNHNVMYWYQQKSSQAPKLLFHYYDKDFNNEADTPDNFQSRRPNTSFCFLDIRSPGLGDTAMYLCATSRALSSGEIPYFGPGTRLTVT.

The chain recombines TRBV6-2 or TRBV6-3 with TRBJ1-5; D call uncertain. Germline V gives CDR1 MNHEY, CDR2 SVGEGT. This CDR3 contains 14 residues. V lost 2 bases and J 3 bases, leaving 8 bases between the germline ends. The CDR3 sequence: CASSYAELNQPQHF. The CDR3 nucleotides are TGTGCCAGCAGTTACGCGGAACTCAATCAGCCCCAGCATTTT.

This chain uses TRBV20-1 with TRBJ2-7, with D possibly TRBD2 on 6 matching bases. The V gene lost 0 bases and the J gene lost 3 bases, with 15 bases spanning the gap. The CDR3 is 15 amino acids. Germline CDR1 reads DFQATT; CDR2 reads SNEGSKA (reference sequence). The CDR3 here is CSARDLRGLSYEQYF. The CDR3 nucleotides read TGCAGTGCTAGAGATCTGAGGGGACTGAGCTACGAGCAGTACTTC.

This clonotype was seen a few times. The V and J genes are TRBV23-1 and TRBJ2-1, with 10 positions matching TRBD1. TRBV23-1 is identified as an open reading frame with a role that is uncertain. The CDR3 spans 21 residues. The V gene end was trimmed by 0 bases and the J gene end by 5 bases; junction bases not matched to a gene: 19. The DNA of the CDR3 is TGCGCCAGCAGTCAATCGTGGGGGACAGGGGATCTCGGTTGGCTGGACAATGAGCAGTTCTTC. Amino acid sequence: CASSQSWGTGDLGWLDNEQFF.

The V call is TRBV7-2, the J call TRBJ1-5, with 10 bases matching TRBD1. Germline CDR1 and CDR2: SGHTA and FQGNSA. Germline trimming cut 5 bases from V and 4 bases from J; bases unmatched to any gene: 8. The CDR3 contains 16 residues. CDR3 coding DNA: TGTGCCAGCAGCCAACCAGGGACAGGGGCGAATCAGCCCCAGCATTTT. Amino acid sequence: CASSQPGTGANQPQHF. The whole variable domain, remainder taken from reference TRBV7-2 and TRBJ1-5, is GAGVSQSPSNKVTEKGKDVELRCDPISGHTALYWYRQSLGQGLEFLIYFQGNSAPDKSGLPSDRFSAERTGGSVSTLTIQRTQQEDSAVYLCASSQPGTGANQPQHFGDGTRLSIL.

The V gene is TRBV7-2, the J gene TRBJ2-5, with 7 nucleotides matching TRBD2. CDR3 length: 14 residues. Germline CDR1 reads SGHTA; CDR2 reads FQGNSA. V was clipped by 5 bases and J by 7 bases; unmatched bases: 10. In nucleotides, the CDR3 is TGTGCCAGCAGCCCCCGGGAGGCGGGAGCGACCCAGTACTTC. Translated, it gives CASSPREAGATQYF.

This clonotype was seen more than once but under ten times. The chain is built from TRBV9 and TRBJ1-5, with D tentatively TRBD1 (5 bases). Germline CDR1 and CDR2: SGDLS and YYNGEE. Between the trimmed V and J ends, which lost 4 bases and 10 bases, there was a span of 21 bases. The CDR3 totals 15 residues. The CDR3 sequence: CASSFNCRVGGPQHF. CDR3 in DNA: TGTGCCAGCAGCTTCAACTGCAGGGTCGGTGGACCCCAGCATTTT.

This clonotype occurred many times. The chain employs TRBV20-1 and TRBJ2-1, with TRBD1 matching over 7 bases. The J segment lost 2 bases and the V segment lost 5 bases, leaving 18 bases of the junction unmatched. The CDR3 extends over 18 amino acids. CDR1 is DFQATT, CDR2 SNEGSKA, per germline (reference sequence). CDR3 sequence reads: CSASAEGAKSPAYNEQFF. CDR3 DNA sequence: TGCAGTGCTTCGGCCGAGGGGGCCAAGTCACCGGCCTACAATGAGCAGTTCTTC.

The chain is built from TRBV20-1 and TRBJ2-5; no firm D call. Trimming left V 2 bases short and J 5 bases short, with 9 bases between. Germline lookup yields CDR1 DFQATT and CDR2 SNEGSKA (reference sequence). The CDR3 consists of 12 residues. Written as DNA, the CDR3 is TGCAGTGCTAGATCCCTAACGGAGACCCAGTACTTC. Protein product: CSARSLTETQYF.

The sample holds many counts of this clonotype. V usage is TRBV3-1 and J usage is TRBJ2-3, with D possibly being TRBD2 (5 bases). The germline CDR1 and CDR2 sequences are LGHDT and YNNKEL (reference sequence). CDR3 length: 14 amino acids. The V and J ends lost 1 base and 4 bases respectively, with 9 bases between them. CDR3 bases: TGTGCCAGCAGCCAAGGAACTAGTGCAGATACGCAGTATTTT. This translates into CASSQGTSADTQYF.

The rearrangement uses TRBV7-2 and TRBJ2-1; unclear D gene. CDR1 is SGHTA and CDR2 is FQGNSA in the germline V gene. The CDR3 covers 13 residues. With 3 bases removed from V and 8 bases from J, the gap between germline ends came to 11 bases. CDR3: CASSLDVLDEQFF. In DNA form, the CDR3 reads TGTGCCAGCAGCTTGGACGTATTAGATGAGCAGTTCTTC.

The CDR3 region is CASSFSGQNGYTF. The CDR3 coding sequence is TGTGCCAGCAGCTTTTCTGGACAGAATGGCTACACCTTC. The chain employs TRBV7-9 and TRBJ1-2; tentatively, D is TRBD1 (6 bases). This CDR3 comprises 13 residues. From germline, CDR1 is SEHNR and CDR2 FQNEAQ (reference sequence). Trimming pared 3 bases from V and 6 bases from J, leaving 11 bases between.

This chain joins TRBV20-1 and TRBJ1-2, with D hard to call. CDR3 length: 13 residues. V shed 6 bases and J shed 7 bases, with 18 bases lying between them. Germline V CDR1 and CDR2: DFQATT, SNEGSKA (reference sequence). The CDR3 DNA sequence: TGCAGTGCCCCGCCCTCGGCCGGACGTGGCTACACCTTC. It translates to CSAPPSAGRGYTF.

V usage is TRBV18 and J usage is TRBJ1-2; D may be TRBD1 (5 bases). The CDR3 totals 14 residues. V lost 1 base and J lost 7, with 13 bases in between. Germline lookup yields CDR1 KGHSH and CDR2 LQKENI. The CDR3, as DNA: TGTGCCAGCTCACCACTACAGGAAGAGACTGGCTACACCTTC. This encodes CASSPLQEETGYTF.

V gene TRBV5-4 combines with J gene TRBJ1-2, with 12 bases that match TRBD1. CDR3 length equals 15 residues. The V segment lost 0 bases and the J segment 7 bases; nucleotides outside the gene matches: 4. Germline V gives CDR1 SGHNT, CDR2 YYREEE (reference sequence). The CDR3 loop is CASSLEGTGGSGYTF. The CDR3 nucleotides read TGTGCCAGCAGCTTGGAGGGGACAGGGGGCTCTGGCTACACCTTC.

The gene calls are TRBV5-1 and TRBJ1-4; D is possibly TRBD1 (5 bases). The V gene lost 10 bases and the J gene lost 10 bases, with 17 bases spanning the gap. The CDR3 runs 12 residues. Germline CDR1 is SGHRS and CDR2 is YFSETQ. CDR3 protein: CASKTEDGKLFF. Here the CDR3 DNA reads TGCGCCTCCAAGACAGAGGACGGAAAACTGTTTTTT.

The chain joins TRBV27 to TRBJ2-7; D might be TRBD1 (5 bases). V was shortened by 1 base and J by 7 bases, with 11 bases between the two germline ends. The CDR3 is 13 amino acids. Germline V lookup: CDR1 MNHEY, CDR2 SMNVEV (reference sequence). The CDR3: CASSLFRDLEQYF. CDR3 DNA: TGTGCCAGCAGTTTATTCAGGGATTTAGAGCAGTACTTC.